Below, one TCR beta chain is given with its context. This sample was included in a study of blood T cell repertoires in COVID-19. About the research overall: Whether acute or convalescent, the COVID-19 samples came from the United States, Italy and Spain.

CDR1 and CDR2 (germline): MNHNY, SVGAGI (reference sequence). Trimming took 5 bases from V and 5 from J; bases not matched to a gene: 5. The CDR3 totals 14 residues. Under the authors' procedure: Reference gene primer amplification gave estimated nucleated cell counts. The method was immunoSEQ multiplex PCR; TCRdb's version includes in-frame clones alone and lacks a portion of them. V and J calls and clone size come straight from that table; D and trimming were deduced from the DNA. The table includes about 110,000 clones, roughly four fifths detected once. The Seattle site enrolled patients during active infection and followed them longitudinally.

The sequence was collected from a man older than 75 with COVID-19, enrolled during active disease. The rearrangement joins TRBV6-6 to TRBJ1-1, with 10 bases lining up with TRBD1. Material for sequencing was peripheral blood. The CDR3 here is CASSRDRGVTEAFF. CDR3 bases: TGTGCCAGCAGTCGGGACAGGGGAGTTACTGAAGCTTTCTTT.